The TCR beta chain under discussion was sequenced for a study of shared clonotypes between healthy human individuals. Here immunoSEQ multiplex PCR was the method, and the copy in TCRdb shows in-frame clones only, minus some. The profile shows hundreds of thousands of clones, just over 90% of them singletons. Points from the study as a whole: Clonotype sharing among donors was expected to depend on sequencing depth.

About this clone itself: Its antigen is undetermined.

V shed 3 bases, J shed 5 bases, and the junction held 15 bases outside the gene matches. The CDR3 is 19 amino acids. Germline-derived CDR1 and CDR2 are MDHEN and SYDVKM. Terminally differentiated effector memory CD45RA+ cells were left out of the naive CD8 fraction, which was CD45RO-negative and positively selected for CCR7. The chain employs TRBV28 and TRBJ2-1; TRBD2 agrees at 11 bases. The clonotype comes from a man aged 25 to 40 in good health. The sequenced sample consisted of naive CD8+ T cells sorted from blood. The CDR3 coding sequence is TGTGCCAGCAGTTTGGATATAACCCTAGCGGGGGGAACGGACAATGAGCAGTTCTTC. This gives the protein CASSLDITLAGGTDNEQFF. The variable domain in full, completed from reference TRBV28 and TRBJ2-1, reads DVKVTQSSRYLVKRTGEKVFLECVQDMDHENMFWYRQDPGLGLRLIYFSYDVKMKEKGDIPEGYSVSREKKERFSLILESASTNQTSMYLCASSLDITLAGGTDNEQFFGPGTRLTVL.